The 23 T cell receptor beta chains presented below share a single source sample, sequenced in a study of CD8+CD57+ T cells in acquired aplastic anemia. The TCR beta profiling, which covered VDJ combination and CDR3 sequence, was carried out using genomic DNA as the template. TCRdb recomputed calls from the reads with MiXCR, one row per CDR3 protein. The table records under 200,000 distinct CDR3 sequences, less than 50% of them present only once. Previously, flow cytometry had revealed CD8+CD57+ cell expansion in the patients chosen for sequencing. The sequenced sample was sorted CD4+, CD8+, or CD8+CD57+ T cells (not recorded which) from PBMCs. These receptor sequences come from a human donor with aplastic anemia.

This clonotype has just a few counts. The chain carries TRBV5-8 and TRBJ1-1; possible D gene TRBD1, 5 bases. The CDR3 length is 15 residues. The V gene's germline CDR1 is SGHTS and CDR2 YDEGEE. V dropped 2 bases and J dropped 6 bases, with 17 bases sitting between them. CDR3 bases: TGTGCCAGCAGCTTCTACGGTGGTGGGGACGCTGAAGCTTTCTTT. Translating it yields CASSFYGGGDAEAFF.

The table lists this clonotype with many counts. The rearrangement uses TRBV27 and TRBJ1-1; D is ambiguous. The CDR3 has 10 amino acids. Trimming cost V 2 bases and J 7 bases, with 2 bases left between them. From germline, CDR1 is MNHEY and CDR2 SMNVEV (reference sequence). The CDR3 DNA sequence: TGTGCCAGCAGTTTAAATGAAGCTTTCTTT. Its translation is CASSLNEAFF.

The rearrangement links TRBV7-6 to TRBJ2-5, with 7 bases that match TRBD1. From germline, CDR1 is SGHVS and CDR2 FNYEAQ. The J segment lost 4 bases and the V segment lost 5 bases, leaving 4 bases of the junction unmatched. The CDR3 is 13 amino acids. The CDR3 spells CASSPGTAETQYF. Written as DNA, the CDR3 is TGTGCCAGCAGCCCCGGGACAGCAGAGACCCAGTACTTC.

The chain employs TRBV19 and TRBJ1-6, with D maybe TRBD1 (5 bases). The germline V gene has CDR1 LNHDA and CDR2 SQIVND (reference sequence). CDR3 length: 16 amino acids. V was shortened by 6 bases and J by 10 bases, with 22 bases between the two germline ends. The CDR3 sequence is CASRPGGSYEGSPLHF. DNA for the CDR3: TGTGCCAGTAGACCCGGGGGATCCTACGAAGGGTCACCCCTCCACTTT.

This rearrangement joins TRBV18 to TRBJ2-5, with 8 bases identical to TRBD2. This CDR3 has 16 residues. Germline V gene data show CDR1 as KGHSH and CDR2 as LQKENI. The V gene end was trimmed by 5 bases and the J gene end by 2 bases; junction bases not matched to a gene: 10. CDR3 loop: CASSSTFAGGQETQYF. As DNA, the CDR3 is TGTGCCAGCTCATCGACCTTTGCGGGAGGACAAGAGACCCAGTACTTC.

CDR3 amino acids: CASSPGLAGSPLSSYNEQFF. CDR3 in DNA: TGTGCCAGCAGTCCAGGACTAGCGGGAAGTCCCTTAAGCTCCTACAATGAGCAGTTCTTC. The chain uses TRBV12-3 or TRBV12-4 and TRBJ2-1; 12 bases align to TRBD2. The V gene end was trimmed by 5 bases and the J gene end by 0 bases; junction bases not matched to a gene: 14. This CDR3 is built from 20 residues.

The chain is built from TRBV15 and TRBJ2-3; 10 bases agree with TRBD2. After removal of 4 bases from V and 2 bases from J, the junction contained 6 bases not matched to a gene. Germline values: CDR1 LNHNV, CDR2 YYDKDF (reference sequence). This CDR3 is built from 16 residues. The CDR3 loop reads CATSTSTSGFTDTQYF. CDR3 DNA sequence: TGTGCCACCAGCACTTCGACTAGCGGGTTCACAGATACGCAGTATTTT. Together with reference TRBV15 and TRBJ2-3, the CDR3 gives the full variable domain: DAMVIQNPRYQVTQFGKPVTLSCSQTLNHNVMYWYQQKSSQAPKLLFHYYDKDFNNEADTPDNFQSRRPNTSFCFLDIRSPGLGDTAMYLCATSTSTSGFTDTQYFGPGTRLTVL.

This clonotype was seen at least ten times. The V call is TRBV5-1, the J call TRBJ1-1; D is uncertain. CDR3 size: 13 residues. Germline V CDR1 and CDR2: SGHRS, YFSETQ. Trimming took off 4 bases at V and 1 base at J, with 8 bases between the two ends. The chain's CDR3 is CASSPVPNTEAFF. The DNA of the CDR3 is TGCGCCAGCAGCCCCGTTCCGAACACTGAAGCTTTCTTT.

This clonotype was counted at least ten times. This chain links TRBV7-9 with TRBJ2-7; D call uncertain. V was pared by 3 bases and J by 5 bases, with 5 bases between. The CDR3 has 11 amino acids. The germline CDR1 and CDR2 sequences are SEHNR and FQNEAQ (reference sequence). CDR3 protein: CASSFTDEQYF. CDR3 DNA: TGTGCCAGCAGCTTTACCGACGAGCAGTACTTC.

This rearrangement joins TRBV9 to TRBJ2-5; D is ambiguous. The germline CDR1 and CDR2 sequences are SGDLS and YYNGEE. CDR3 length: 12 amino acids. Trimming pared 0 bases from V and 4 bases from J, leaving 4 bases between. For the CDR3, the DNA is TGTGCCAGCAGCGTAGGGGTAGAGACCCAGTACTTC. Its protein product is CASSVGVETQYF.

This clonotype was observed a handful of times. This chain links TRBV2 with TRBJ1-6; 7 bases map to TRBD1. CDR1 is SNHLY and CDR2 is FYNNEI in the germline V gene. Trimming at V came to 4 bases and at J to 7 bases, leaving 4 bases not matched to a gene. This CDR3 is 14 amino acids long. DNA of the CDR3: TGTGCCAGCAGTGGTCCAGGGGGAAATTCACCCCTCCACTTT. Protein sequence: CASSGPGGNSPLHF.

The chain joins TRBV24-1 to TRBJ2-7; maybe TRBD2 (5 bases). This CDR3 contains 14 residues. Trimming took off 5 bases at V and 3 bases at J, with 13 bases between the two ends. Germline loops: CDR1 KGHDR, CDR2 SFDVKD. CDR3 amino acids: CATSGVGAGYEQYF. The CDR3 DNA reads TGTGCCACCAGTGGAGTGGGCGCGGGCTACGAGCAGTACTTC.

V gene TRBV12-5 combines with J gene TRBJ1-2; 7 bases agree with TRBD1. Trimming at V came to 1 base and at J to 4 bases, leaving 9 bases not matched to a gene. This CDR3 comprises 16 residues. The germline CDR1 and CDR2 sequences are LGHNT and FRNRAP. The DNA for the CDR3 is TGTGCTAGTGGTTTGGACCCATCCGGGACAGCCTATGGCTACACCTTC. It specifies CASGLDPSGTAYGYTF.

The J gene is TRBJ2-7, the V gene TRBV20-1; 10 bases are shared with TRBD2. Germline CDR1 DFQATT, CDR2 SNEGSKA (reference sequence). With V trimmed by 3 bases and J by 0 bases, 14 bases remained unmatched. The CDR3 has 18 residues. For the CDR3, the DNA is TGCAGTGCTAGGGCTAGCGGGGGTACGCTCGTGAGCTCCTACGAGCAGTACTTC. It translates to CSARASGGTLVSSYEQYF.

The table lists this clonotype with a count of one. The rearrangement links TRBV24-1 to TRBJ1-2; 9 bases match TRBD1. The CDR3 is made up of 14 amino acids. Germline-derived CDR1 and CDR2 are KGHDR and SFDVKD. The J segment lost 7 bases and the V segment lost 3 bases, leaving 5 bases of the junction unmatched. In nucleotides, the CDR3 is TGTGCCACCAGTGATAGGGACAGGGCACTTGGCTACACCTTC. The encoded protein is CATSDRDRALGYTF.

This clonotype was picked up many times. The rearrangement links TRBV7-9 to TRBJ2-7; 10 nucleotides line up with TRBD2. The CDR3 is 14 amino acids. Trimming cost V 5 bases and J 5 bases; bases outside gene matches: 6. CDR1 SEHNR and CDR2 FQNEAQ come from the germline V gene (reference sequence). The CDR3: CASSISGRTNEQYF. In DNA form, the CDR3 reads TGTGCCAGCAGCATTAGCGGGAGGACAAACGAGCAGTACTTC. Drawing the rest from reference TRBV7-9 and TRBJ2-7, the complete variable domain is DTGVSQNPRHKITKRGQNVTFRCDPISEHNRLYWYRQTLGQGPEFLTYFQNEAQLEKSRLLSDRFSAERPKGSFSTLEIQRTEQGDSAMYLCASSISGRTNEQYFGPGTRLTVT.

Notes on this clonotype: Since no conserved phenylalanine or tryptophan closes the CDR3, a read error is the likely cause. The rearrangement links TRBV10-3 to TRBJ2-7; D unresolved. The CDR3 sequence is 13 residues long. Germline CDR1 is ENHRY and CDR2 is SYGVKD. The chain's CDR3 is CASSLQIHYEQYS. As DNA, the CDR3 is TGTGCCAGCAGTCTACAGATACACTACGAGCAGTACTCC.

In regard to this clonotype: A read error may produce the germline difference seen at one junction end. V gene TRBV20-1 combines with J gene TRBJ1-6; tentatively, D is TRBD1 (6 bases). CDR1 DFQATT and CDR2 SNEGSKA come from the germline V gene (reference sequence). CDR3 size: 16 residues. CDR3 coding DNA: TGCAGTGCCAGAGCCGGGGGCAGCTCCTATAATTCACCCCTCCACTTT. Translated: CSARAGGSSYNSPLHF.

This sequence joins TRBV25-1 and TRBJ1-2, with D unclear. CDR3 length equals 11 residues. The V end lost 2 bases, the J end lost 5 bases, and 3 bases lay between the germline ends. Germline-derived CDR1 and CDR2 are MGHDK and SYGVNS. The CDR3 loop reads CASSELYGYTF. CDR3 DNA: TGTGCCAGCAGTGAACTTTATGGCTACACCTTC.

V usage is TRBV5-4 and J usage is TRBJ1-2; maybe TRBD1 (6 bases). The ends were cut back, 4 bases at V and 6 bases at J, with 19 bases in the middle. The CDR3 is made up of 15 amino acids. The germline V gene has CDR1 SGHNT and CDR2 YYREEE (reference sequence). CDR3 coding DNA: TGTGCCAGCAGCACCCGTGGACCGGGGGCCCATGGCTACACCTTC. Amino acid sequence: CASSTRGPGAHGYTF.

This clonotype has ten or more counts. This sequence joins TRBV5-6 and TRBJ1-2; tentative D call: TRBD1 (5 bases). V dropped 2 bases and J dropped 4 bases, with 15 bases sitting between them. The CDR3 is 15 amino acids. Germline CDR1 is SGHDT and CDR2 is YYEEEE. The CDR3 is CASSFITQGGYGYTF. In DNA, the CDR3 is TGTGCCAGCAGCTTCATAACCCAGGGTGGCTATGGCTACACCTTC.

The rearrangement joins TRBV29-1 to TRBJ1-1, with no clear D. The germline V gene encodes CDR1 SQVTM and CDR2 ANQGSEA. The CDR3 totals 12 residues. V was shortened by 3 bases and J by 0 bases, with 5 bases between the two germline ends. As DNA, the CDR3 is TGCAGCGTTGAGTCAATGAACACTGAAGCTTTCTTT. This encodes CSVESMNTEAFF.

The rearrangement links TRBV27 to TRBJ1-1; tentatively, D is TRBD1 (5 bases). Germline assignment: CDR1 MNHEY and CDR2 SMNVEV (reference sequence). Between the trimmed V and J ends, which lost 8 bases and 3 bases, there was a span of 13 bases. There are 13 residues in the CDR3. Here the CDR3 reads CASGTTGDTEAFF. CDR3 nucleotide sequence: TGTGCCAGCGGGACCACGGGGGACACTGAAGCTTTCTTT.